This paragraph reports one T cell receptor beta chain. Its target is not known. This sample was taken from a study of long-term antiretroviral therapy in people with HIV. Study conclusions and caveats: Blood sampling spanned 2004 to 2017, possibly under older ART regimens.

The libraries were made with immunoSEQ v3.0 at survey level. Data came from immunoSEQ multiplex PCR; TCRdb stores just in-frame clones and leaves some out. The sample comprises about 28,000 clones, over 90% of which are singletons, and 9% to 12% rests with the top ten. Treatment of all HIV participants took place in the United States. The CDR3 contains 20 residues. V shed 0 bases, J shed 0 bases, and the junction held 17 bases outside the gene matches. The germline V gene encodes CDR1 GTSNPN and CDR2 SVGIG (reference sequence). Specimen: unsorted PBMCs, collected 6.2 years after starting antiretroviral therapy. The chain employs TRBV30 and TRBJ1-5, with 7 bases lining up with TRBD1. This sequence originates from a middle-aged man with HIV. CDR3 region: CAWSVRRRQGLCHSNQPQHF. As DNA, the CDR3 is TGTGCCTGGAGTGTACGGAGACGACAGGGATTGTGCCATAGCAATCAGCCCCAGCATTTT. Drawing the rest from reference TRBV30 and TRBJ1-5, the complete variable domain is SQTIHQWPATLVQPVGSPLSLECTVEGTSNPNLYWYRQAAGRGLQLLFYSVGIGQISSEVPQNLSASRPQDRQFILSSKKLLLSDSGFYLCAWSVRRRQGLCHSNQPQHFGDGTRLSIL.